A single sample gave rise to the 30 T cell receptor beta chains below, sequenced in a study of cytomegalovirus exposure and HLA in healthy donors (dated by TCRdb to the late 2010s). Receptors were amplified or captured by the immunoSEQ multiplex PCR assay. For the multiplex PCR, a mixture combining 60 forward primers for TCR Vbeta segments and 13 reverse primers for TCR Jbeta segments was used. TCRdb stores this immuneACCESS table with in-frame sequences only. Part of the clones is absent; in the studies checked, under half of the shortfall reflects unresolved V genes, and no reason is known for the rest. This sample gives roughly 100,000 clones in total; approximately 70% of them show up just once. Of the sample, under 13% falls within the top ten clones. Input material: PBMCs. These TCRs come from a man aged 40-49 years in good health and CMV-seropositive.

This chain connects TRBV29-1 to TRBJ2-7; 7 positions agree with TRBD2. V lost 5 bases and J lost 4; bases outside the gene matches: 11. Germline V gene data show CDR1 as SQVTM and CDR2 as ANQGSEA. The CDR3 totals 14 residues. As DNA, the CDR3 is TGCAGCGTTTCCGAAGCGGGACCCTATTACGAGCAGTACTTC. It yields the protein CSVSEAGPYYEQYF.

V is TRBV28 and J is TRBJ1-5, with a weak D call TRBD1 (5 bases). This CDR3 contains 12 residues. The germline CDR1 and CDR2 sequences are MDHEN and SYDVKM. V dropped 2 bases and J dropped 11 bases, with 10 bases sitting between them. The DNA for the CDR3 is TGTGCCAGCAGTTTAGGGGCCGACGCCCAGCATTTT. Its translation is CASSLGADAQHF.

This clone turned up a few times. The V call is TRBV27, the J call TRBJ2-3, with D possibly being TRBD2 (5 bases). Germline V lookup: CDR1 MNHEY, CDR2 SMNVEV (reference sequence). The CDR3 is 12 residues long. Trimming removed 5 bases at V and 6 bases at J, with 9 bases between. CDR3 sequence: CASSPTGDTQYF. CDR3 DNA sequence: TGTGCCAGCAGTCCCACGGGGGATACGCAGTATTTT.

This clone was seen only a few times. The chain carries TRBV4-1 and TRBJ2-2; TRBD2 matches at 7 bases. Losses at the gene ends were 6 bases for V and 6 bases for J; bases not matched to a gene: 7. Germline CDR1 MGHRA, CDR2 YSYEKL. This CDR3 contains 14 residues. The CDR3 region has the DNA TGCGCCAGCAGAAGAGGGGCGGGAGCCGGGGAGCTGTTTTTT. Encoded protein: CASRRGAGAGELFF.

This chain uses TRBV19 with TRBJ1-3; TRBD1 matches 8 bases. Trimming at V came to 5 bases and at J to 4 bases, leaving 7 bases not matched to a gene. The CDR3 has 15 residues. Germline V CDR1 and CDR2: LNHDA, SQIVND (reference sequence). The CDR3 loop reads CASSLQGTGGNTIYF. The CDR3 nucleotides read TGTGCCAGTAGTCTGCAGGGGACAGGAGGAAACACCATATATTTT. The full variable domain, rest sourced from reference TRBV19 and TRBJ1-3, is DGGITQSPKYLFRKEGQNVTLSCEQNLNHDAMYWYRQDPGQGLRLIYYSQIVNDFQKGDIAEGYSVSREKKESFPLTVTSAQKNPTAFYLCASSLQGTGGNTIYFGEGSWLTVV.

The V gene is TRBV7-9, the J gene TRBJ2-1; TRBD2 matches at 13 bases. J lost 9 bases, V lost 4 bases, and 9 bases had no gene match. Germline V gene data show CDR1 as SEHNR and CDR2 as FQNEAQ (reference sequence). The CDR3 extends over 16 amino acids. Here the CDR3 reads CASSSLTSGRAGEQFF. CDR3 nucleotides: TGTGCCAGCAGCTCACTAACTAGCGGGAGGGCCGGTGAGCAGTTCTTC.

The count of this clone is one. The V call is TRBV10-3, the J call TRBJ2-3, with D possibly matching TRBD1 (6 bases). The CDR3 length is 15 residues. Deletions cut 3 bases from V and 5 bases from J, with 15 bases between. In germline, CDR1 is ENHRY, CDR2 SYGVKD. The CDR3 DNA reads TGTGCCATCAGTGACTCCCTTATAGGGGGAGATACGCAGTATTTT. This encodes CAISDSLIGGDTQYF.

V usage is TRBV11-3 and J usage is TRBJ2-2; 10 nucleotides align to TRBD2. The CDR3 runs to 19 residues. J was trimmed by 0 bases and V by 5 bases; bases with no gene match: 12. CDR1 is SGHNT, CDR2 YENEEA, per germline. The CDR3 DNA follows: TGTGCCAGCAGCGCCACTTGGAGTAGCGGGAGGACGAACACCGGGGAGCTGTTTTTT. Its translation: CASSATWSSGRTNTGELFF.

This chain connects TRBV19 to TRBJ1-4; no clear D gene. V lost 5 bases to trimming and J lost 8 bases, with 15 bases between them. This CDR3 comprises 14 residues. Germline V gene sequence: CDR1 LNHDA, CDR2 SQIVND (reference sequence). The CDR3 DNA is TGTGCCAGTAGTTACGAGGGAGCAGACGAAAAACTGTTTTTT. It yields the protein CASSYEGADEKLFF.

This clone was counted only a few times. CDR3 DNA: TGCGCCAGCAGCTTGGGAGGCGGAACCTACGAGCAGTACGTC. Its translation is CASSLGGGTYEQYV. The chain couples TRBV5-1 to TRBJ2-7; no reliable D call. The CDR3 is 14 amino acids. Germline lookup yields CDR1 SGHRS and CDR2 YFSETQ. Deletions cut 0 bases from V and 2 bases from J, with 9 bases between.

The rearrangement links TRBV7-9 to TRBJ1-1; no clear D. The germline V gene has CDR1 SEHNR and CDR2 FQNEAQ (reference sequence). V gave up 5 bases and J gave up 2 bases, with 15 bases separating them. This CDR3 has 15 residues. The CDR3 reads CASSAASRLNTEAFF. The CDR3 DNA follows: TGTGCCAGCAGCGCTGCGAGCAGACTTAACACTGAAGCTTTCTTT.

The chain combines TRBV5-1 with TRBJ2-1; TRBD2 is a possible D gene (6 bases). Trimming shortened V by 4 bases and J by 5 bases, and 13 bases separated the two germline ends. The CDR3 has 14 residues. CDR1 SGHRS and CDR2 YFSETQ come from the germline V gene. As DNA, the CDR3 is TGCGCCAGCAGCCCCCTAGCGAGCAACAATGAGCAGTTCTTC. Encoded protein: CASSPLASNNEQFF.

This clone has only a few counts. The V gene is TRBV19, the J gene TRBJ1-1; D is ambiguous. Trimming shortened V by 1 base and J by 1 base, and 10 bases separated the two germline ends. The CDR3 runs 15 residues. From germline, CDR1 is LNHDA and CDR2 SQIVND (reference sequence). CDR3 DNA: TGTGCCAGTAGTATAGGTGGACGGGGGAACACTGAAGCTTTCTTT. It is translated as CASSIGGRGNTEAFF.

The chain uses TRBV5-1 and TRBJ1-4, with D possibly being TRBD1 (6 bases). Germline V gives CDR1 SGHRS, CDR2 YFSETQ. Deletions cut 0 bases from V and 3 bases from J, with 9 bases between. The CDR3 covers 15 residues. The CDR3 reads CASSLAWTANEKLFF. CDR3 in DNA: TGCGCCAGCAGCTTGGCCTGGACAGCTAATGAAAAACTGTTTTTT.

This chain joins TRBV7-2 and TRBJ2-1, with 13 positions matching TRBD2. Per germline, CDR1 SGHTA and CDR2 FQGNSA. CDR3 length equals 15 residues. The trim removed 7 bases at V and 5 bases at J, leaving 5 bases unmatched. The CDR3 nucleotides are TGTGCCAGCACCTTGGGGACTAGCGGGGACAATGAGCAGTTCTTC. Translated, it gives CASTLGTSGDNEQFF. The whole variable domain, filled in from reference TRBV7-2 and TRBJ2-1, reads GAGVSQSPSNKVTEKGKDVELRCDPISGHTALYWYRQSLGQGLEFLIYFQGNSAPDKSGLPSDRFSAERTGGSVSTLTIQRTQQEDSAVYLCASTLGTSGDNEQFFGPGTRLTVL.

The genes are TRBV7-6 and TRBJ1-1; a weak D match, TRBD1 (6 bases). Trimming cost V 1 base and J 4 bases, with 10 bases left between them. The CDR3 totals 14 residues. Germline CDR1 SGHVS, CDR2 FNYEAQ. Written as DNA, the CDR3 is TGTGCCAGCAGCTTAGACGGGGGGCTCACTGAAGCTTTCTTT. Its translation: CASSLDGGLTEAFF. The whole variable domain, remainder taken from reference TRBV7-6 and TRBJ1-1, is GAGVSQSPRYKVTKRGQDVALRCDPISGHVSLYWYRQALGQGPEFLTYFNYEAQQDKSGLPNDRFSAERPEGSISTLTIQRTEQRDSAMYRCASSLDGGLTEAFFGQGTRLTVV.

This sequence joins TRBV7-2 and TRBJ2-7, with 8 bases identical to TRBD2. The CDR3 extends over 15 amino acids. The J segment lost 2 bases and the V segment lost 6 bases, leaving 9 bases of the junction unmatched. Germline-derived CDR1 and CDR2 are SGHTA and FQGNSA. The CDR3 DNA reads TGTGCCAGCAGTGATACCGGGACTAGGACCTACGAGCAGTACTTC. The encoded protein is CASSDTGTRTYEQYF.

The chain combines TRBV27 with TRBJ2-1; D is possibly TRBD1 (5 bases). The V end lost 2 bases, the J end lost 9 bases, and 17 bases lay between the germline ends. Germline V lookup: CDR1 MNHEY, CDR2 SMNVEV (reference sequence). This CDR3 has 15 residues. DNA for the CDR3: TGTGCCAGCAGTTTACACCTTACAGGATTGAGTGAGCAGTTCTTC. It codes for CASSLHLTGLSEQFF.

The chain joins TRBV11-2 to TRBJ1-1, with a weak D call TRBD1 (5 bases). Germline CDR1 reads SGHAT; CDR2 reads FQNNGV. Trimming took off 0 bases at V and 4 bases at J, with 18 bases between the two ends. The CDR3 consists of 17 residues. The CDR3 loop is CASSLDREGYRGTEAFF. DNA for the CDR3: TGTGCCAGCAGCTTAGATCGGGAGGGCTATAGGGGCACTGAAGCTTTCTTT.

Only a few counts were recorded for this clone. This chain uses TRBV2 with TRBJ2-1; possible D gene TRBD2, 5 bases. This CDR3 contains 14 residues. Germline V lookup: CDR1 SNHLY, CDR2 FYNNEI. V lost 2 bases and J 5 bases, leaving 10 bases between the germline ends. The CDR3 loop is CASSERAGHNEQFF. For the CDR3, the DNA is TGTGCCAGCAGTGAAAGGGCGGGCCACAATGAGCAGTTCTTC.

This clone came up once. The V call is TRBV29-1, the J call TRBJ2-7; possibly TRBD1 for D (5 bases). Trimming took off 5 bases at V and 0 bases at J, with 14 bases between the two ends. The CDR3 is 14 residues long. Germline CDR1 SQVTM, CDR2 ANQGSEA. The CDR3 is CSVKWGTSSYEQYF. CDR3 sequence (DNA): TGCAGCGTTAAGTGGGGCACGAGCTCCTACGAGCAGTACTTC.

The chain recombines TRBV19 with TRBJ1-2, with 8 bases that match TRBD1. The CDR3 runs to 14 residues. Trimming removed 5 bases from V and 8 bases from J; junction bases left unmatched: 10. Germline CDR1 and CDR2: LNHDA and SQIVND (reference sequence). This chain's CDR3 is CASSDPGGGGGYTF. CDR3 in DNA: TGTGCCAGTAGTGATCCAGGGGGCGGCGGAGGCTACACCTTC. Full variable domain (outside the CDR3, taken from reference TRBV19 and TRBJ1-2): DGGITQSPKYLFRKEGQNVTLSCEQNLNHDAMYWYRQDPGQGLRLIYYSQIVNDFQKGDIAEGYSVSREKKESFPLTVTSAQKNPTAFYLCASSDPGGGGGYTFGSGTRLTVV.

This clone was observed a few times. CDR3 in amino acids: CASRLGGDYGYTF. The CDR3 region has the DNA TGTGCCAGCCGTCTAGGGGGAGATTATGGCTACACCTTC. The rearrangement uses TRBV6-1 and TRBJ1-2; D is possibly TRBD1 (6 bases). Trimming removed 8 bases from V and 5 bases from J, with 15 bases in between. This CDR3 contains 13 residues. CDR1 MNHNS and CDR2 SASEGT come from the germline V gene.

CDR3 nucleotides: TGTGCCACCAGCAGAGATGCGAGAGGCAACAATGAGCAGTTCTTC. Translation gives CATSRDARGNNEQFF. The V call is TRBV15, the J call TRBJ2-1; the D is unclear. The CDR3 sequence is 15 residues long. Trimming shortened V by 0 bases and J by 5 bases, and 11 bases separated the two germline ends. Germline CDR1 reads LNHNV; CDR2 reads YYDKDF (reference sequence).

The chain has TRBV28 and TRBJ2-6; 7 bases are a match to TRBD1. Germline-derived CDR1 and CDR2 are MDHEN and SYDVKM. V lost 6 bases to trimming and J lost 0 bases; unmatched junction nucleotides: 8. The CDR3 is 17 amino acids. The CDR3 DNA follows: TGTGCCAGCAGGCGACAGGGTTCCCTCTCTGGGGCCAACGTCCTGACTTTC. It yields the protein CASRRQGSLSGANVLTF. The whole variable domain, filled in from reference TRBV28 and TRBJ2-6, reads DVKVTQSSRYLVKRTGEKVFLECVQDMDHENMFWYRQDPGLGLRLIYFSYDVKMKEKGDIPEGYSVSREKKERFSLILESASTNQTSMYLCASRRQGSLSGANVLTFGAGSRLTVL.

This clone turned up a few times. This chain uses TRBV5-8 with TRBJ1-6, with a possible D match to TRBD1 (6 bases). CDR1 is SGHTS, CDR2 YDEGEE, per germline. Trimming cost V 4 bases and J 10 bases, with 18 bases left between them. CDR3 length: 15 residues. CDR3 nucleotides: TGTGCCAGCAGCCGGAGCTCAGGGGATGGGTCACCCCTCCACTTT. This translates into CASSRSSGDGSPLHF. The full variable domain, completed using reference TRBV5-8 and TRBJ1-6, is EAGVTQSPTHLIKTRGQQATLRCSPISGHTSVYWYQQALGLGLQFLLWYDEGEERNRGNFPPRFSGRQFPNYSSELNVNALELEDSALYLCASSRSSGDGSPLHFGNGTRLTVT.

The genes are TRBV18 and TRBJ2-3; TRBD1 aligns across 7 bases. This CDR3 region has 15 residues. V dropped 1 base and J dropped 4; count of bases not matched to a gene: 5. The V gene's germline CDR1 is KGHSH and CDR2 LQKENI. CDR3 in DNA: TGTGCCAGCTCACCACAGCAGGGGGTGTCAGATACGCAGTATTTT. Its protein product is CASSPQQGVSDTQYF.

This rearrangement joins TRBV14 to TRBJ1-5; 7 bases fit TRBD1. Germline V CDR1 and CDR2: SGHDN, FVKESK. The CDR3 contains 16 residues. The J segment lost 0 bases and the V segment lost 4 bases, leaving 6 bases of the junction unmatched. CDR3 region: CASSPGGGYSNQPQHF. CDR3 sequence (DNA): TGTGCCAGCAGCCCAGGAGGGGGCTATAGCAATCAGCCCCAGCATTTT.

This clone was observed a handful of times. CDR3 nucleotide sequence: TGTGCCAGCAGCCCCTCTAGCGGATTCACCGGGGAGCTGTTTTTT. This sequence encodes CASSPSSGFTGELFF. This chain joins TRBV7-3 and TRBJ2-2; 7 nucleotides agree with TRBD2. Looked up from germline, CDR1 is SGHTA and CDR2 is FQGTGA. V dropped 5 bases and J dropped 4; count of bases not matched to a gene: 7. CDR3 size: 15 residues. Using reference TRBV7-3 and TRBJ2-2 for the parts outside the CDR3, the full variable domain is GAGVSQTPSNKVTEKGKYVELRCDPISGHTALYWYRQSLGQGPEFLIYFQGTGAADDSGLPNDRFFAVRPEGSVSTLKIQRTERGDSAVYLCASSPSSGFTGELFFGEGSRLTVL.

This sequence joins TRBV28 and TRBJ1-4, with 10 positions matching TRBD1. Unmatched junction bases numbered 9, after V lost 6 bases and J lost 8 bases. Germline CDR1 MDHEN, CDR2 SYDVKM. The CDR3 consists of 15 residues. The CDR3 DNA sequence: TGTGCCAGCAGACATCAGACAGGGGGCTGGGAAAAACTGTTTTTT. Translating gives CASRHQTGGWEKLFF. The whole variable domain, filled in from reference TRBV28 and TRBJ1-4, reads DVKVTQSSRYLVKRTGEKVFLECVQDMDHENMFWYRQDPGLGLRLIYFSYDVKMKEKGDIPEGYSVSREKKERFSLILESASTNQTSMYLCASRHQTGGWEKLFFGSGTQLSVL.